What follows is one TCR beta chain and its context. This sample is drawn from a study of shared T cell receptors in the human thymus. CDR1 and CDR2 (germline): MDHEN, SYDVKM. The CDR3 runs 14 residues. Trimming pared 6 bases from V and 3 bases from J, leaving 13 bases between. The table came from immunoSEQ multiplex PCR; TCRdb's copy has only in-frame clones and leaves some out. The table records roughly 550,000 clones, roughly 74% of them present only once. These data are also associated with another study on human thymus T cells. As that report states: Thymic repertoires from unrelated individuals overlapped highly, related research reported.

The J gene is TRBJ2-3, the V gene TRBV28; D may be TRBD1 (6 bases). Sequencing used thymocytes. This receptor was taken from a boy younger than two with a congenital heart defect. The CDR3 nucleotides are TGTGCCAGCAGCAGGGGCGGAATGACAGATACGCAGTATTTT. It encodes CASSRGGMTDTQYF.